These 3 T cell receptor beta chains originate from one sample sequenced in a study of cytomegalovirus exposure and HLA in healthy donors. The study ran its PCR with 60 Vbeta and 13 Jbeta primers. Produced via immunoSEQ multiplex PCR; TCRdb's table is partial and in-frame only. The profile shows around 85,000 clones, over 75% of them singletons. Sequences were obtained from PBMCs. These receptors were taken from a man aged 25-45 years in good health and CMV-seronegative.

This chain joins TRBV2 and TRBJ2-1, with D possibly being TRBD2 (7 bases). Germline CDR1 reads SNHLY; CDR2 reads FYNNEI. The V gene lost 2 bases and the J gene lost 6 bases, with 17 bases spanning the gap. This CDR3 comprises 16 residues. CDR3 loop: CASSELSPGGLNEQFF. The CDR3 bases are TGTGCCAGCAGTGAATTATCACCCGGGGGGCTCAATGAGCAGTTCTTC.

V and J are TRBV4-3 and TRBJ2-7; 8 nucleotides align to TRBD1. Trimming removed 2 bases from V and 4 bases from J; junction bases left unmatched: 7. The CDR3 runs to 15 residues. Looked up from germline, CDR1 is LGHNA and CDR2 is YSLEER. The CDR3, as DNA: TGCGCCAGCAGCCAACTGACAGGGGTGAATTACGAGCAGTACTTC. Protein: CASSQLTGVNYEQYF.

The V call is TRBV6-1, the J call TRBJ1-2; 7 bases are a match to TRBD1. Germline CDR1 and CDR2: MNHNS and SASEGT. After removal of 2 bases from V and 8 bases from J, the junction contained 11 bases not matched to a gene. The CDR3 totals 15 residues. The chain's CDR3 is CASSESTGPDFGYTF. The CDR3 nucleotides are TGTGCCAGCAGTGAATCGACAGGGCCCGATTTCGGCTACACCTTC.